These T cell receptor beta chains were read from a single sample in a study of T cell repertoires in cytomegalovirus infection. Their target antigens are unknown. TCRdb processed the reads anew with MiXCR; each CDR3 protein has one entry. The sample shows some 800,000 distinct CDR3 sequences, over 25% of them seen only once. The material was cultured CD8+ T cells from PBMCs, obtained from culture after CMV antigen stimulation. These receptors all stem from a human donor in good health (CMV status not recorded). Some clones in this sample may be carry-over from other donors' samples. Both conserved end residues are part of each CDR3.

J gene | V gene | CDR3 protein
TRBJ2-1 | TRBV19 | CASSRDPGGNEQFF
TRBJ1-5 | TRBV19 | CASSIQGGGLFSNQPQHF
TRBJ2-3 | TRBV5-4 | CASSLIDTQYF
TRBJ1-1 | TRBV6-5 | CASSYTTGGTEAFF
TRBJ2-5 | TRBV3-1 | CASSQDLTGLGETQYF
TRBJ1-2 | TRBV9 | CASSAQENFNYGYTF
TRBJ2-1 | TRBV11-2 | CASSPGLAGGAEQFF
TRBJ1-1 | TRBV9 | CASSVVKGNVEAFF
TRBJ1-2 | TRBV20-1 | CSAPGQGSYGYTF
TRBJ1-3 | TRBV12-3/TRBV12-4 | CASRSGTGPGNTIYF
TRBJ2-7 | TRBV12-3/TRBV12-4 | CASSLWDRGPLFEQYF
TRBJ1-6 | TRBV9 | CASSVGVREGSPLHF
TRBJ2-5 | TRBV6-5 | CASSYSRIAGLLQETQYF
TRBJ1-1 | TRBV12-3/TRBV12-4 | CASRIPETGSTEAFF
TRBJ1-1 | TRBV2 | CASAGGNEAFF
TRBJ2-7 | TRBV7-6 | CASSSSRGQSYEQYF
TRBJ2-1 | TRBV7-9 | CASSFGPRDRNEQFF
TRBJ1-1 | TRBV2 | CASSEALRGDLTEAFF
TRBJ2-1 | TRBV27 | CASSLWVDRDNEQFF
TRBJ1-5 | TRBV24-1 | CATSEFAGAGPKDQPQHF
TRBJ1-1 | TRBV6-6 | CASSYAGQGHTEAFF
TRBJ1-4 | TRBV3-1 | CASSQDGGTNEKLFF
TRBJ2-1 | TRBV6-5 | CASSLGGPHEQFF
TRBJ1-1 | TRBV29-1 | CSVVGEERTATLEAFF
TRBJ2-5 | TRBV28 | CASSLGRGSTETQYF
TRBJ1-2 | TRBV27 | CASSLGTGTAYGYTF
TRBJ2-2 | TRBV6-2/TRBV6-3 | CASSPDRGFIITGELFF
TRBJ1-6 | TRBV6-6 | CASTRDSPSPLHF
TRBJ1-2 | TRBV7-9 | CASSSTYISGTGDNYGYTF
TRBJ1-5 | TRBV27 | CASSLYQDRGFRQPQHF
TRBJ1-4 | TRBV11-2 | CASSLVRDIATNEKLFF
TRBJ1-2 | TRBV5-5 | CASSLQGDGYTF
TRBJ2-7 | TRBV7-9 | CASSTPTSGGNYEQYF
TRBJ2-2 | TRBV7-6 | CASSWDREIGLNTGELFF
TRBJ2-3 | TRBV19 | CASSIPVGGRDTQYF
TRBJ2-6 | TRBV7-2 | CASSLGRLSGANVLTF
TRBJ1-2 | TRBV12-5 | CASGFEPLYGYTF
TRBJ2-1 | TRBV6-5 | CASTANNEQFF
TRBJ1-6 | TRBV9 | CASSVGGGSASPLHF
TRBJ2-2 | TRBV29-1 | CSVQRVGEGGELFF
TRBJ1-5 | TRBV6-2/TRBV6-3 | CASQQGAGIANQPQHF
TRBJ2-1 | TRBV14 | CASSQGWGNEQFF
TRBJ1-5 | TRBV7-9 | CASSSGQGSGQPQHF
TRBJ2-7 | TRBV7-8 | CASSLFYTHEQYF
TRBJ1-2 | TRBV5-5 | CASSSEGTKHGDNYGYTF
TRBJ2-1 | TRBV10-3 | CAISDTADSYNEQFF
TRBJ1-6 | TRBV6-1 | CASSEWTGENSPLHF
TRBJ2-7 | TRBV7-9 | CASSRRGGSPYYEQYF
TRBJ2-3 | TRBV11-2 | CASSHPVTSGETTDTQYF
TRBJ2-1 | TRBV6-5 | CASSSRAPGGNEQFF
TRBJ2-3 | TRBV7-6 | CASSFGQRGVEDTQYF
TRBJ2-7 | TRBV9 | CASSGTSGGTYYEQYF
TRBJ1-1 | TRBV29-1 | CSVEPQGGNTEAFF
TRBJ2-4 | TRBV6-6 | CASSYGPRRGDVPNIQYF
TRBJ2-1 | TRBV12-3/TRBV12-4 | CASTLFRGVDEQFF
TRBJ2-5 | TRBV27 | CASRPGTSGETQYF
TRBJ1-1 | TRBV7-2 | CASSLRDTSEAFF
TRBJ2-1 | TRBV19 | CASSIERSSYNEQFF
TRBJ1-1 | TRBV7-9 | CASSLERSRTEAFF
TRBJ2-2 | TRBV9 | CASSVGSGGGELFF